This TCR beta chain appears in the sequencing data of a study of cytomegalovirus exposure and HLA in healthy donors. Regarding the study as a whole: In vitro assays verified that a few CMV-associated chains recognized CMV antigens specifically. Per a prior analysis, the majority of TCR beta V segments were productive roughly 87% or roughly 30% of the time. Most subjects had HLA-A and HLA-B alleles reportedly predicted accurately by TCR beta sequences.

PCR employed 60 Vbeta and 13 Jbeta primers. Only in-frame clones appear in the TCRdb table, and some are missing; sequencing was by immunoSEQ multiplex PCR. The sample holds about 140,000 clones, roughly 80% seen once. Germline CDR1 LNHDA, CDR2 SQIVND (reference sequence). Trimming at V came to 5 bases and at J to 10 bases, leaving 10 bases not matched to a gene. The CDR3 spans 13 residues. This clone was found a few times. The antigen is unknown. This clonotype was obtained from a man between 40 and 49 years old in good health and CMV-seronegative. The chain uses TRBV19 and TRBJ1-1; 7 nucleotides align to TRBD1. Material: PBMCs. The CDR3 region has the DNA TGTGCCAGTAGTCCAGAAACAGGGGCGGGAGCTTTCTTT. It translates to CASSPETGAGAFF.